Shown below are 24 T cell receptor beta chains from a single sample sequenced in a study of identical twins. TCRdb processed the 5' RACE reads anew with MiXCR; each CDR3 protein has one entry. The profile shows 350,000 to 450,000 distinct CDR3 sequences, less than 20% of them singletons. The sample comprised naive T cells sorted from blood. The receptors here all came from a man between 50 and 59 years old in good health.

The chain uses TRBV4-3 and TRBJ1-3; D is undetermined. In germline, CDR1 is LGHNA, CDR2 YSLEER. The CDR3 covers 14 residues. The V end was cut by 0 bases, the J end by 0 bases, with 3 bases between. The CDR3 reads CASSQEISGNTIYF. The CDR3 coding sequence is TGCGCCAGCAGCCAAGAGATCTCTGGAAACACCATATATTTT.

CDR3 DNA sequence: TGCAGTGCTAGAGATCTTGGGAACGAGCAGTACTTC. This gives the protein CSARDLGNEQYF. The chain couples TRBV20-1 to TRBJ2-7, with D hard to call. V gave up 0 bases and J gave up 5 bases, with 8 bases separating them. The CDR3 is made up of 12 amino acids. Looked up from germline, CDR1 is DFQATT and CDR2 is SNEGSKA (reference sequence).

This clonotype was seen more than once but under ten times. This chain joins TRBV7-9 and TRBJ1-2; D perhaps matches TRBD1 (5 bases). The ends were cut back, 5 bases at V and 0 bases at J, with 16 bases in the middle. Germline CDR1 and CDR2: SEHNR and FQNEAQ (reference sequence). The CDR3 runs to 16 residues. The chain's CDR3 is CASSPWETVSNYGYTF. DNA of the CDR3: TGTGCCAGCAGCCCATGGGAGACAGTTTCTAACTATGGCTACACCTTC. Drawing the rest from reference TRBV7-9 and TRBJ1-2, the complete variable domain is DTGVSQNPRHKITKRGQNVTFRCDPISEHNRLYWYRQTLGQGPEFLTYFQNEAQLEKSRLLSDRFSAERPKGSFSTLEIQRTEQGDSAMYLCASSPWETVSNYGYTFGSGTRLTVV.

The rearrangement joins TRBV20-1 to TRBJ1-2; D is undetermined. This CDR3 region has 13 residues. Germline CDR1 reads DFQATT; CDR2 reads SNEGSKA (reference sequence). Trimming took off 0 bases at V and 4 bases at J, with 9 bases between the two ends. CDR3 DNA sequence: TGCAGTGCTAGAGATGCAGCGGTCTATGGCTACACCTTC. This gives the protein CSARDAAVYGYTF.

The chain has TRBV20-1 and TRBJ2-7; possible D gene TRBD1, 5 bases. The CDR3 is made up of 12 amino acids. Trimming took off 8 bases at V and 3 bases at J, with 14 bases between the two ends. The germline gives CDR1 DFQATT, CDR2 SNEGSKA (reference sequence). Here the CDR3 reads CSCVGERYEQYF. The CDR3, as DNA: TGCAGTTGTGTAGGGGAACGCTACGAGCAGTACTTC.

The gene calls are TRBV5-5 and TRBJ2-5; 10 positions agree with TRBD2. With V trimmed by 0 bases and J by 7 bases, 9 bases remained unmatched. Germline CDR1 reads SGHKS; CDR2 reads YYEKEE (reference sequence). The CDR3 is 16 residues long. The CDR3 reads CASSLAAGGSPGTQYF. The CDR3 DNA is TGTGCCAGCAGCTTGGCAGCGGGGGGGTCCCCAGGGACCCAGTACTTC.

The rearrangement links TRBV5-1 to TRBJ1-6; 8 nucleotides line up with TRBD1. This CDR3 contains 15 residues. V was pared by 4 bases and J by 14 bases, with 14 bases of the junction left unmatched. Germline V lookup: CDR1 SGHRS, CDR2 YFSETQ. The CDR3 sequence is CASSEGTGTLLTLHF. DNA for the CDR3: TGCGCCAGCAGCGAAGGGACAGGCACCTTACTCACCCTCCACTTT.

V usage is TRBV20-1 and J usage is TRBJ2-7; possible D gene TRBD1, 5 bases. This CDR3 is built from 17 residues. The ends were cut back, 3 bases at V and 0 bases at J, with 21 bases in the middle. Looked up from germline, CDR1 is DFQATT and CDR2 is SNEGSKA (reference sequence). As DNA, the CDR3 is TGCAGTGCTAGCAGGGCTCCCGCGCGTCTCGTCTCCTACGAGCAGTACTTC. Protein sequence: CSASRAPARLVSYEQYF.

The gene calls are TRBV5-1 and TRBJ2-1; D may match TRBD1 or TRBD2 (5 bases each). Germline V gives CDR1 SGHRS, CDR2 YFSETQ. The CDR3 has 20 amino acids. Trimming stripped 3 bases from V and 0 bases from J, with 25 bases between. The CDR3 nucleotides are TGCGCCAGCAGCTCAAATATAACGGGACGCCACTTAAGCTCCTACAATGAGCAGTTCTTC. Translated: CASSSNITGRHLSSYNEQFF.

The table lists this clonotype with a few counts. The rearrangement uses TRBV6-1 and TRBJ2-2, with TRBD1 matching over 9 bases. Germline V CDR1 and CDR2: MNHNS, SASEGT. V lost 2 bases, J lost 6 bases, and 7 bases stayed unmatched. There are 16 residues in the CDR3. The CDR3 region has the DNA TGTGCCAGCAGTGAAACTCGGGGACAGGGCCCCGGGGAGCTGTTTTTT. It is translated as CASSETRGQGPGELFF.

This chain connects TRBV5-1 to TRBJ2-5; 7 bases fit TRBD1. CDR3 length: 15 amino acids. Germline V gene data show CDR1 as SGHRS and CDR2 as YFSETQ. With V trimmed by 3 bases and J by 5 bases, 10 bases remained unmatched. Here the CDR3 DNA reads TGCGCCAGCAGCTCAACGACAGGGACGGGGGAGACCCAGTACTTC. Amino acids: CASSSTTGTGETQYF.

This clonotype was seen a handful of times. This sequence joins TRBV20-1 and TRBJ2-5; 9 positions agree with TRBD2. The CDR3 has 15 amino acids. Germline CDR1 reads DFQATT; CDR2 reads SNEGSKA (reference sequence). The V segment lost 6 bases and the J segment 4 bases; nucleotides outside the gene matches: 12. CDR3 DNA sequence: TGCAGTGCACTACCTCTTGCGGGAGGGGCAGAGACCCAGTACTTC. Translated: CSALPLAGGAETQYF.

This clonotype has at least ten counts. This chain connects TRBV7-9 to TRBJ1-2; 9 bases match TRBD1. V was pared by 2 bases and J by 8 bases, with 9 bases of the junction left unmatched. The CDR3 length is 15 residues. CDR1 is SEHNR and CDR2 is FQNEAQ in the germline V gene (reference sequence). CDR3 loop: CASSLPGNRGQGYTF. In DNA form, the CDR3 reads TGTGCCAGCAGCTTACCGGGTAACAGGGGGCAAGGCTACACCTTC.

The V gene is TRBV12-3 or TRBV12-4, the J gene TRBJ2-7, with TRBD1 matching over 8 bases. Germline trimming cut 4 bases from V and 4 bases from J; bases unmatched to any gene: 9. The CDR3 runs 15 residues. The chain's CDR3 is CASSSFGQGTYEQYF. CDR3 nucleotide sequence: TGTGCCAGCAGTTCTTTCGGACAGGGTACTTACGAGCAGTACTTC.

The chain uses TRBV20-1 and TRBJ2-1; D remains ambiguous. Per the germline V gene, CDR1 is DFQATT and CDR2 is SNEGSKA (reference sequence). CDR3 size: 13 residues. Trimming shortened V by 5 bases and J by 8 bases, and 16 bases separated the two germline ends. The CDR3 is CSARPITRDEQFF. CDR3 DNA sequence: TGCAGTGCTCGACCAATAACAAGGGATGAGCAGTTCTTC.

This clonotype has more than one count but fewer than ten. V usage is TRBV12-3 or TRBV12-4 and J usage is TRBJ2-5; no clear D gene. The germline V and J ends were trimmed by 0 bases and 5 bases, with 10 bases remaining between them. The length of the CDR3 is 14 residues. The CDR3: CASSLALGLETQYF. CDR3 DNA: TGTGCCAGCAGTTTAGCGCTAGGGTTGGAGACCCAGTACTTC.

This clonotype was counted a few times. The gene calls are TRBV15 and TRBJ2-5; 10 bases are shared with TRBD2. Trimming took 3 bases from V and 2 from J; bases not matched to a gene: 6. CDR3 length: 16 residues. The germline gives CDR1 LNHNV, CDR2 YYDKDF (reference sequence). The CDR3 is CATSSWVAGGQETQYF. The CDR3 coding sequence is TGTGCCACCAGCAGTTGGGTAGCGGGGGGACAAGAGACCCAGTACTTC.

V and J are TRBV6-5 and TRBJ2-3, with a possible D match to TRBD1 (5 bases). Germline V gene lookup returns CDR1 MNHEY and CDR2 SVGAGI. With 2 bases removed from V and 4 bases from J, the gap between germline ends came to 7 bases. This CDR3 has 13 amino acids. CDR3 amino acids: CASSYGRADTQYF. CDR3 bases: TGTGCCAGCAGTTACGGCAGGGCAGATACGCAGTATTTT.

This chain uses TRBV6-1 with TRBJ2-1; 9 bases agree with TRBD2. The CDR3 is 14 residues long. Germline trimming cut 7 bases from V and 4 bases from J; bases unmatched to any gene: 5. Germline assignment: CDR1 MNHNS and CDR2 SASEGT. The CDR3 reads CASKRLAEYNEQFF. The CDR3, as DNA: TGTGCCAGCAAAAGACTAGCGGAATACAATGAGCAGTTCTTC.

This clonotype appeared a few times. The chain uses TRBV20-1 and TRBJ2-1; D gene ambiguous. Trimming stripped 2 bases from V and 0 bases from J, with 8 bases between. CDR3 size: 14 residues. The germline V gene encodes CDR1 DFQATT and CDR2 SNEGSKA (reference sequence). In DNA, the CDR3 is TGCAGTGCTAGATTTCCCAGCTCCTACAATGAGCAGTTCTTC. Translated: CSARFPSSYNEQFF.

V and J are TRBV20-1 and TRBJ2-7; the D gene is possibly TRBD2 (6 bases). The V end was cut by 3 bases, the J end by 2 bases, with 14 bases between. Germline assignment: CDR1 DFQATT and CDR2 SNEGSKA (reference sequence). The length of the CDR3 is 14 residues. This chain's CDR3 is CSARETEGTYEQYF. DNA of the CDR3: TGCAGTGCTAGGGAAACGGAGGGAACCTACGAGCAGTACTTC.

This clonotype came up many times. The V gene is TRBV29-1, the J gene TRBJ2-7; TRBD2 agrees at 15 bases. The length of the CDR3 is 15 residues. CDR1 is SQVTM and CDR2 is ANQGSEA in the germline V gene. V lost 5 bases to trimming and J lost 2 bases; unmatched junction nucleotides: 4. The CDR3 coding sequence is TGCAGCGTTTGGACTAGCGGGAGGGCCCCCTACGAGCAGTACTTC. It is translated as CSVWTSGRAPYEQYF.

The sample holds a few counts of this clonotype. This sequence joins TRBV20-1 and TRBJ2-7; TRBD1 matches at 10 bases. Germline lookup yields CDR1 DFQATT and CDR2 SNEGSKA (reference sequence). The junction had 9 bases not matched to a gene; V was cut back by 6 bases and J by 4 bases. The CDR3 covers 14 residues. CDR3 bases: TGCAGTGCGAAACCGGGACAGGGGTTTTACGAGCAGTACTTC. It specifies CSAKPGQGFYEQYF.

V usage is TRBV7-8 and J usage is TRBJ1-4, with D maybe TRBD1 (6 bases). The V and J ends lost 0 bases and 6 bases respectively, with 14 bases between them. Germline values: CDR1 SGHVS, CDR2 FQNEAQ. There are 16 residues in the CDR3. CDR3 residues: CASSLARGGADEKLFF. DNA for the CDR3: TGTGCCAGCAGCTTAGCTCGAGGGGGGGCGGATGAAAAACTGTTTTTT. Drawing the rest from reference TRBV7-8 and TRBJ1-4, the complete variable domain is GAGVSQSPRYKVAKRGQDVALRCDPISGHVSLFWYQQALGQGPEFLTYFQNEAQLDKSGLPSDRFFAERPEGSVSTLKIQRTQQEDSAVYLCASSLARGGADEKLFFGSGTQLSVL.